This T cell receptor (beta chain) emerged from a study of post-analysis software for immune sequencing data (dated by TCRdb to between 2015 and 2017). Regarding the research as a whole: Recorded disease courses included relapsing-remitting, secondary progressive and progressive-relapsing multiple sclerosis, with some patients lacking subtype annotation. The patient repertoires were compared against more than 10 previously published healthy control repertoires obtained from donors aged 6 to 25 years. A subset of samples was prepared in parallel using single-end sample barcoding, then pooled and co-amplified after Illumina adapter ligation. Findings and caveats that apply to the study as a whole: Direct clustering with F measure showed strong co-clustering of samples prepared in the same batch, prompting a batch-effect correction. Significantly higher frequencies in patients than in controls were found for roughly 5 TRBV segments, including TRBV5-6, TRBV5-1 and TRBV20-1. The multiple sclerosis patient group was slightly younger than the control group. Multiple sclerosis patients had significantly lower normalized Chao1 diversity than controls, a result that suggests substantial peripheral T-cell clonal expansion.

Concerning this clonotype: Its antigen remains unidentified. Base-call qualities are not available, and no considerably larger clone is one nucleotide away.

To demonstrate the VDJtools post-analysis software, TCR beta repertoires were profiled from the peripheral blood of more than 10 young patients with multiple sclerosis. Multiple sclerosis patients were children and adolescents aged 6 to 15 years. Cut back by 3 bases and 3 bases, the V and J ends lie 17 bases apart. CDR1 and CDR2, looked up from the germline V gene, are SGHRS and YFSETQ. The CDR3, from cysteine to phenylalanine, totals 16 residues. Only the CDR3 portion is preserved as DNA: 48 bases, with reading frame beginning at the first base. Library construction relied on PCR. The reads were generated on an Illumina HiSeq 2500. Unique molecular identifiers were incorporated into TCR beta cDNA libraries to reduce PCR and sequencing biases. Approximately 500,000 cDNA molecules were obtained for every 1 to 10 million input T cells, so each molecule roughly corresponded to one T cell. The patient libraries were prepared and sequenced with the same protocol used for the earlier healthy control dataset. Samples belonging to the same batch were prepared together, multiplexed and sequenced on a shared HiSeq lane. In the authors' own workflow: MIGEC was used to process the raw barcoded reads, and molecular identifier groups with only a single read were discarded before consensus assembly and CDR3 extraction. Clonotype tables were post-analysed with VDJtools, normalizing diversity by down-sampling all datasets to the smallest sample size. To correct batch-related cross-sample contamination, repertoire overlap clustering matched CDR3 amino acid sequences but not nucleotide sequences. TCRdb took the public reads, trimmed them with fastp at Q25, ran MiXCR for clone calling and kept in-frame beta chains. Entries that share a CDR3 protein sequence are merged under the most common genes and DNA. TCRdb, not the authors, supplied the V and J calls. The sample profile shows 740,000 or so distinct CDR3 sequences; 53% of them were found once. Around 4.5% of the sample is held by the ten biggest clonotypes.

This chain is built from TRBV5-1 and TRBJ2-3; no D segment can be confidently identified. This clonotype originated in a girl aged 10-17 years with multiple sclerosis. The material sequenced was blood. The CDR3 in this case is CASSWSPGRGTDTQYF. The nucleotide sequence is TGCGCCAGCAGCTGGTCACCGGGCCGTGGGACAGATACGCAGTATTTT.